The 30 T cell receptor beta chains given below trace back to one sample, sequenced in a study of T-cell memory formation after mild COVID-19. TCRdb re-derived calls from the 5' RACE reads in MiXCR, one entry per CDR3 protein. The sample has about 140,000 distinct CDR3 sequences; roughly 13% are singletons. The sequencing sample was made of PBMCs or a T cell subset sorted from them (not recorded which). These receptors all stem from an adult woman who had mild COVID-19 (a few samples of this study predate the infection). Cell type and time point are not known.

This clonotype was detected a few times. CDR3 DNA: TGCGCCAGCAGCCAAGTGGGGATTTCCTACAATGAGCAGTTCTTC. Protein: CASSQVGISYNEQFF. The rearrangement joins TRBV4-1 to TRBJ2-1; D remains unclear. Deletions cut 1 base from V and 1 base from J, with 8 bases between. CDR1 is MGHRA and CDR2 is YSYEKL in the germline V gene. This CDR3 has 15 residues.

The chain uses TRBV7-9 and TRBJ2-5; maybe TRBD2 (6 bases). V shed 8 bases and J shed 3 bases, with 13 bases lying between them. Germline values: CDR1 SEHNR, CDR2 FQNEAQ (reference sequence). The CDR3 covers 13 residues. As DNA, the CDR3 is TGTGCCAGCGGGGGACTCGTAGAAGAGACCCAGTACTTC. Amino acids: CASGGLVEETQYF.

As to this clonotype: The germline gene is not matched at one end of the junction; a read error may be the cause. J is TRBJ2-7 and V is TRBV27; TRBD2 matches at 9 bases. Per the germline V gene, CDR1 is MNHEY and CDR2 is SMNVEV (reference sequence). This CDR3 region has 14 residues. As DNA, the CDR3 is TGTGACAGCAGTTCGGGACTAGCCTTCTACGAGCAGTACTTC. Residues: CDSSSGLAFYEQYF.

The chain combines TRBV2 with TRBJ1-4; D remains unclear. The CDR3 is 15 amino acids. V dropped 1 base and J dropped 2 bases, with 8 bases sitting between them. Germline CDR1 reads SNHLY; CDR2 reads FYNNEI. The CDR3 sequence is CASSEVAVTNEKLFF. CDR3 sequence (DNA): TGTGCCAGCAGTGAAGTTGCAGTCACTAATGAAAAACTGTTTTTT.

The J gene is TRBJ2-1, the V gene TRBV4-1; 9 bases agree with TRBD2. V shed 0 bases and J 2 bases; nucleotides not matched to a gene: 8. CDR3 size: 18 residues. Per germline, CDR1 MGHRA and CDR2 YSYEKL. The CDR3 loop reads CASSQDPETSGAYNEQFF. Written as DNA, the CDR3 is TGCGCCAGCAGCCAAGATCCGGAGACTAGCGGAGCCTACAATGAGCAGTTCTTC.

This sequence joins TRBV24-1 and TRBJ2-2, with D possibly being TRBD2 (5 bases). V lost 3 bases and J lost 3, with 13 bases in between. CDR3 length equals 16 residues. CDR1 is KGHDR and CDR2 is SFDVKD in the germline V gene. CDR3 sequence reads: CATSDNYHGDTGELFF. In DNA, the CDR3 is TGTGCCACCAGTGATAATTACCACGGGGACACCGGGGAGCTGTTTTTT.

The chain couples TRBV7-6 to TRBJ1-2; D may be TRBD1 (6 bases). The V gene's germline CDR1 is SGHVS and CDR2 FNYEAQ. Trimming took 5 bases from V and 4 from J, leaving 11 bases between them. The CDR3 extends over 13 amino acids. The CDR3 region has the DNA TGTGCCAGCAGCCCAACAGGGCCCTATGGCTACACCTTC. Translation gives CASSPTGPYGYTF.

This clonotype was counted many times. This chain connects TRBV5-5 to TRBJ1-2; D is unclear. Germline V gene lookup returns CDR1 SGHKS and CDR2 YYEKEE (reference sequence). The CDR3 consists of 16 residues. V was cut by 1 base and J by 7 bases, with 20 bases left in between. CDR3 protein: CASSLKVPATRGGYTF. The DNA for the CDR3 is TGTGCCAGCAGCTTGAAGGTCCCCGCGACACGGGGTGGCTACACCTTC.

The rearrangement joins TRBV7-8 to TRBJ1-5; D call uncertain. The ends were cut back, 5 bases at V and 4 bases at J, with 12 bases in the middle. CDR1 SGHVS and CDR2 FQNEAQ come from the germline V gene. The CDR3 sequence is 14 residues long. The CDR3 reads CASSPFFGNQPQHF. CDR3 nucleotides: TGTGCCAGCAGCCCGTTTTTTGGGAATCAGCCCCAGCATTTT.

The chain joins TRBV28 to TRBJ2-1; TRBD2 matches at 16 bases. The CDR3 runs 17 residues. V was clipped by 2 bases and J by 9 bases; unmatched bases: 7. Looked up from germline, CDR1 is MDHEN and CDR2 is SYDVKM. The CDR3 nucleotides are TGTGCCAGCAGTTTACCTATAGGGACTAGCGGGAGGGTTGAGCAGTTCTTC. Residues: CASSLPIGTSGRVEQFF.

This clonotype was detected only a few times. The rearrangement uses TRBV6-2 or TRBV6-3 and TRBJ2-3; a weak D match, TRBD2 (6 bases). The V and J ends lost 6 bases and 0 bases respectively, with 7 bases between them. Germline CDR1 and CDR2: MNHEY and SVGEGT. There are 13 residues in the CDR3. This CDR3 reads CASRGLSTDTQYF. The CDR3, as DNA: TGTGCCAGCAGGGGACTCAGCACAGATACGCAGTATTTT.

This CDR3 reads CASIQVPPGGNEQFF. CDR3 bases: TGTGCCAGCATCCAGGTGCCCCCCGGGGGCAATGAGCAGTTCTTC. The genes are TRBV12-3 or TRBV12-4 and TRBJ2-1; D is possibly TRBD2 (6 bases). V lost 7 bases, J lost 6 bases, and 19 bases lay in between. The CDR3 spans 15 residues.

This clonotype has more than one count but fewer than ten. This chain uses TRBV4-1 with TRBJ2-2; D is unclear. CDR3 size: 16 residues. Germline-derived CDR1 and CDR2 are MGHRA and YSYEKL. Trimming pared 4 bases from V and 7 bases from J, leaving 19 bases between. This CDR3 reads CASSPARHPFGGELFF. DNA of the CDR3: TGCGCCAGCAGCCCTGCACGGCATCCGTTTGGCGGGGAGCTGTTTTTT.

This chain joins TRBV7-3 and TRBJ2-1; D remains ambiguous. CDR3 length equals 14 residues. The germline gives CDR1 SGHTA, CDR2 FQGTGA. V lost 5 bases to trimming and J lost 5 bases, with 13 bases between them. The CDR3 loop reads CASSPWAGDNEQFF. The CDR3 coding sequence is TGTGCCAGCAGCCCATGGGCCGGTGACAATGAGCAGTTCTTC.

This clonotype came up a few times. The chain joins TRBV20-1 to TRBJ1-1, with D maybe TRBD1 (5 bases). The V gene's germline CDR1 is DFQATT and CDR2 SNEGSKA (reference sequence). V lost 8 bases, J lost 4 bases, and 20 bases lay in between. The CDR3 length is 14 residues. The CDR3 sequence is CSPVWQGPSTEAFF. The CDR3 region has the DNA TGCAGTCCCGTGTGGCAGGGCCCCAGCACTGAAGCTTTCTTT.

This clonotype was counted a few times. This chain uses TRBV29-1 with TRBJ2-1; no clear D. The V end was cut by 0 bases, the J end by 8 bases, with 20 bases between. From germline, CDR1 is SQVTM and CDR2 ANQGSEA. The CDR3 sequence is 16 residues long. CDR3 nucleotides: TGCAGCGTTGAAGATGCGGCGTCCGGTGGTTGGGATGAGCAGTTCTTC. It translates to CSVEDAASGGWDEQFF.

The CDR3 sequence: CAISEPASTDTQYF. The CDR3 nucleotides are TGTGCCATCAGTGAGCCCGCAAGCACAGATACGCAGTATTTT. The chain carries TRBV10-3 and TRBJ2-3, with D hard to call. This CDR3 is 14 amino acids long. V lost 2 bases and J 0 bases, leaving 6 bases between the germline ends. Germline loops: CDR1 ENHRY, CDR2 SYGVKD.

This clonotype was seen a handful of times. The chain joins TRBV29-1 to TRBJ2-3; D gene ambiguous. The CDR3 has 14 residues. V was pared by 3 bases and J by 0 bases, with 10 bases between. Germline V gives CDR1 SQVTM, CDR2 ANQGSEA. The chain's CDR3 is CSVDDGASTDTQYF. The CDR3 DNA sequence: TGCAGCGTTGATGACGGAGCTAGCACAGATACGCAGTATTTT.

The J gene is TRBJ2-7, the V gene TRBV29-1; D unclear. Per the germline V gene, CDR1 is SQVTM and CDR2 is ANQGSEA. The CDR3 is 11 amino acids. The ends were cut back, 6 bases at V and 6 bases at J, with 12 bases in the middle. The DNA for the CDR3 is TGCAGCGTAGGCGGTTCATCCGAGCAGTACTTC. Translating it yields CSVGGSSEQYF.

V gene TRBV19 combines with J gene TRBJ2-3, with TRBD2 identical over 10 bases. Germline CDR1 reads LNHDA; CDR2 reads SQIVND (reference sequence). The CDR3 is made up of 15 amino acids. V dropped 6 bases and J dropped 4; count of bases not matched to a gene: 7. Here the CDR3 reads CASSPGTSDADTQYF. CDR3 in DNA: TGTGCCAGTAGCCCCGGGACTAGCGATGCAGATACGCAGTATTTT.

This chain joins TRBV7-8 and TRBJ2-7, with 10 bases lining up with TRBD1. The CDR3 length is 13 residues. In germline, CDR1 is SGHVS, CDR2 FQNEAQ. V was pared by 11 bases and J by 2 bases, with 6 bases of the junction left unmatched. CDR3: CAGGDRGAYEQYF. CDR3 sequence (DNA): TGTGCCGGGGGGGACAGGGGAGCCTACGAGCAGTACTTC.

The gene calls are TRBV7-9 and TRBJ2-3; D remains unclear. The CDR3 contains 15 residues. The germline CDR1 and CDR2 sequences are SEHNR and FQNEAQ (reference sequence). V was cut by 5 bases and J by 6 bases, with 18 bases left in between. The CDR3 protein is CASSPSPARRDTQYF. The CDR3 nucleotides read TGTGCCAGCAGCCCCTCCCCCGCCAGGCGGGATACGCAGTATTTT. The full variable domain, in which reference TRBV7-9 and TRBJ2-3 provide the parts outside the CDR3, is DTGVSQNPRHKITKRGQNVTFRCDPISEHNRLYWYRQTLGQGPEFLTYFQNEAQLEKSRLLSDRFSAERPKGSFSTLEIQRTEQGDSAMYLCASSPSPARRDTQYFGPGTRLTVL.

This chain uses TRBV4-3 with TRBJ2-1, with D tentatively TRBD2 (6 bases). Germline values: CDR1 LGHNA, CDR2 YSLEER. The V end was cut by 1 base, the J end by 7 bases, with 20 bases between. The CDR3 has 17 amino acids. The CDR3 coding sequence is TGCGCCAGCAGCCAAGGATTGGCCCGGGAGTTGGGAAATGAGCAGTTCTTC. Amino acid sequence: CASSQGLARELGNEQFF.

The chain recombines TRBV12-3 or TRBV12-4 with TRBJ2-5, with D unclear. Between the trimmed V and J ends, which lost 5 bases and 1 base, there was a span of 11 bases. The CDR3 covers 14 residues. The CDR3, as DNA: TGTGCCAGCAGTGCTCTCAGGAGCCAAGAGACCCAGTACTTC. Amino acids: CASSALRSQETQYF.

The chain uses TRBV7-9 and TRBJ2-1, with D unresolved. Trimming stripped 1 base from V and 0 bases from J, with 13 bases between. In germline, CDR1 is SEHNR, CDR2 FQNEAQ (reference sequence). The CDR3 runs to 17 residues. In DNA form, the CDR3 reads TGTGCCAGCAGCTTAGAGCCTGCCCCGAGCTCCTACAATGAGCAGTTCTTC. The encoded protein is CASSLEPAPSSYNEQFF. Based on the CDR3 plus reference TRBV7-9 and TRBJ2-1, the full variable domain is DTGVSQNPRHKITKRGQNVTFRCDPISEHNRLYWYRQTLGQGPEFLTYFQNEAQLEKSRLLSDRFSAERPKGSFSTLEIQRTEQGDSAMYLCASSLEPAPSSYNEQFFGPGTRLTVL.

The chain employs TRBV4-1 and TRBJ2-3, with TRBD1 matching 10 bases. This CDR3 has 16 amino acids. Germline values: CDR1 MGHRA, CDR2 YSYEKL. V lost 3 bases, J lost 4 bases, and 7 bases stayed unmatched. The CDR3 here is CASSQRLTGGADTQYF. DNA of the CDR3: TGCGCCAGCAGCCAGCGGTTGACAGGGGGCGCAGATACGCAGTATTTT.

There are a few counts of this clonotype. J is TRBJ1-1 and V is TRBV6-5; D perhaps matches TRBD1 (6 bases). Trimming took off 6 bases at V and 5 bases at J, with 10 bases between the two ends. The CDR3 totals 12 residues. CDR1 MNHEY and CDR2 SVGAGI come from the germline V gene. The CDR3 protein is CASRKGGTEAFF. The CDR3 DNA reads TGTGCCAGCAGAAAAGGGGGGACTGAAGCTTTCTTT.

The chain recombines TRBV7-6 with TRBJ1-4, with a weak D call TRBD1 (6 bases). V dropped 1 base and J dropped 8 bases, with 11 bases sitting between them. In germline, CDR1 is SGHVS, CDR2 FNYEAQ. The CDR3 length is 14 residues. This CDR3 is CASSLERGQEKLFF. In nucleotides, the CDR3 is TGTGCCAGCAGCTTAGAACGGGGGCAAGAAAAACTGTTTTTT.

This clonotype turned up a few times. This sequence joins TRBV9 and TRBJ1-5; unclear D gene. V was trimmed by 3 bases and J by 4 bases, leaving 11 bases between them. Germline V lookup: CDR1 SGDLS, CDR2 YYNGEE. There are 14 residues in the CDR3. The CDR3 DNA reads as TGTGCCAGCAGCGCCAATAGTCTAAATCAGCCCCAGCATTTT. Its translation: CASSANSLNQPQHF.

The J gene is TRBJ1-4, the V gene TRBV19; TRBD1 matches at 7 bases. This CDR3 region has 14 residues. Germline CDR1 reads LNHDA; CDR2 reads SQIVND (reference sequence). Trimming removed 6 bases from V and 12 bases from J; junction bases left unmatched: 13. For the CDR3, the DNA is TGTGCCAGTAGCTTCCGGGACAGTTCACCCGAACTGTTTTTT. Protein: CASSFRDSSPELFF.